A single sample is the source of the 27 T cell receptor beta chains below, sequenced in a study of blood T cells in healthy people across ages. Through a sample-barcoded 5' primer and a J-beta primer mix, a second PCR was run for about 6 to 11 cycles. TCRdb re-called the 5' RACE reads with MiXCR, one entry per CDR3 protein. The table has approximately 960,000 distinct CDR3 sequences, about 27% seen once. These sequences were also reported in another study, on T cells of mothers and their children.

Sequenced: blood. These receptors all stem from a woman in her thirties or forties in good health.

The CDR3 reads CSVQLAGGPDTQYF. CDR3 coding DNA: TGCAGCGTCCAACTAGCGGGAGGCCCAGATACGCAGTATTTT. This rearrangement joins TRBV29-1 to TRBJ2-3, with TRBD2 identical over 12 bases. The CDR3 totals 14 residues. The V gene end was trimmed by 6 bases and the J gene end by 4 bases; junction bases not matched to a gene: 5. The V gene's germline CDR1 is SQVTM and CDR2 ANQGSEA.

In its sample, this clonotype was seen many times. The CDR3 region has the DNA TGTGCCAGCAGTCCCCCCGGGGGGATGGGAGAGACCCAGTACTTC. Translating it yields CASSPPGGMGETQYF. The rearrangement joins TRBV12-3 or TRBV12-4 to TRBJ2-5; 7 bases line up with TRBD2. V trimming: 5 bases; J trimming: 4 bases; junction bases outside the gene matches: 10. The CDR3 runs to 15 residues.

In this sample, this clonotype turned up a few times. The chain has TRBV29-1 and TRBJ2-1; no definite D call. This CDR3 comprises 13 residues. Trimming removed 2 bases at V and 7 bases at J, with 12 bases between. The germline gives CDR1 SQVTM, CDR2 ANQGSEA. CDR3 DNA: TGCAGCGTTGAATCCGGCTTTGGAAATGAGCAGTTCTTC. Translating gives CSVESGFGNEQFF.

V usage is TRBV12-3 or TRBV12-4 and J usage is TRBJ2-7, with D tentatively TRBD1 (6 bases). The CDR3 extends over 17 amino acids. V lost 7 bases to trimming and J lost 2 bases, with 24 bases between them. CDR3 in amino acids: CASTTRSRGSSPYEQYF. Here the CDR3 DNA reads TGTGCCAGCACCACCCGAAGCAGGGGCTCATCACCCTACGAGCAGTACTTC.

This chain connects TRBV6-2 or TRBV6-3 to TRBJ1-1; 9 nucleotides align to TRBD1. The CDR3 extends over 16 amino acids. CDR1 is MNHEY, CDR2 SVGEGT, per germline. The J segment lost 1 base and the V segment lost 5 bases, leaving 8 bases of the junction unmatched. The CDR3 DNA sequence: TGTGCCAGCAGTCCCGCGGGACAGGGTAAGAACACTGAAGCTTTCTTT. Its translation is CASSPAGQGKNTEAFF.

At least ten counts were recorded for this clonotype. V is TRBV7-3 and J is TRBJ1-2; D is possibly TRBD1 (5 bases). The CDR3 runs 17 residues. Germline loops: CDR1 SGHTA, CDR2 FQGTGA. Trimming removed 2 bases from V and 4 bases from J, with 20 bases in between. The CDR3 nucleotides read TGTGCCAGCAGCTTACTGCCAGGGACGGGCGATGTCTATGGCTACACCTTC. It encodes CASSLLPGTGDVYGYTF.

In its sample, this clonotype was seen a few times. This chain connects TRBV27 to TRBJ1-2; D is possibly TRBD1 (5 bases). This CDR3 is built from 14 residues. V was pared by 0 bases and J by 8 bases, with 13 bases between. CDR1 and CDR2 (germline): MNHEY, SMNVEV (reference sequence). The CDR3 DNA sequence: TGTGCCAGCAGTTTATCGATCATGGGGGTCGGCTACACCTTC. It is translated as CASSLSIMGVGYTF.

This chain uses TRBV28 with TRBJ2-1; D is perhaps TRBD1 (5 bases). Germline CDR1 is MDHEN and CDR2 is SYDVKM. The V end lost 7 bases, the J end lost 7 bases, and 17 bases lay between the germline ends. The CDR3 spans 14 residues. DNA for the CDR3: TGTGCCAGCAACCAACCCTCCAGGGTAAATGAGCAGTTCTTC. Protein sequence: CASNQPSRVNEQFF.

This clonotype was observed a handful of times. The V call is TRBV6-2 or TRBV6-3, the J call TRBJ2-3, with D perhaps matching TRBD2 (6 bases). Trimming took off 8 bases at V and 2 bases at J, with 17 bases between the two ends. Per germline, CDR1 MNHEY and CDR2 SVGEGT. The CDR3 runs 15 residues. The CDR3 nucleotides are TGTGCCAGCGGAGGGGCCGGAGGGCACACAGATACGCAGTATTTT. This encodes CASGGAGGHTDTQYF.

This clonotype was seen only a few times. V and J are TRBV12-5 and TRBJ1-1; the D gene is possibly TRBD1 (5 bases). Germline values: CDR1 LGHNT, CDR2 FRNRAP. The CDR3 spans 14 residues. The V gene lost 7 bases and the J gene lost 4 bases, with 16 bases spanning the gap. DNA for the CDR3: TGTGCTAGTGCCGGGCGGGGGGTTGGCACTGAAGCTTTCTTT. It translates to CASAGRGVGTEAFF.

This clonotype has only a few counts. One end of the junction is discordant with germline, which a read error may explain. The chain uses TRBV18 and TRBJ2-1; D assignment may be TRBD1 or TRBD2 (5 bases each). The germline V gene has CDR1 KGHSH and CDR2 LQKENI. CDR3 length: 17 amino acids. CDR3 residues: CANSPGVGLGERNEQFF. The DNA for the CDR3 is TGTGCCAACTCACCAGGAGTGGGATTGGGGGAACGCAATGAGCAGTTCTTC.

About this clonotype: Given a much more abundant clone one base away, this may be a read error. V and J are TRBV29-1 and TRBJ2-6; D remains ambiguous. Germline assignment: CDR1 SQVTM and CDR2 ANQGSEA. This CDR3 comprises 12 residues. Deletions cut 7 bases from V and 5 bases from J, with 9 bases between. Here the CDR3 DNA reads TGCAGCGCCGCGAGTTGGGCCAACGTCCTGACTTTC. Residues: CSAASWANVLTF. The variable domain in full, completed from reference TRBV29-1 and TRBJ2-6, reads SAVISQKPSRDICQRGTSLTIQCQVDSQVTMMFWYRQQPGQSLTLIATANQGSEATYESGFVIDKFPISRPNLTFSTLTVSNMSPEDSSIYLCSAASWANVLTFGAGSRLTVL.

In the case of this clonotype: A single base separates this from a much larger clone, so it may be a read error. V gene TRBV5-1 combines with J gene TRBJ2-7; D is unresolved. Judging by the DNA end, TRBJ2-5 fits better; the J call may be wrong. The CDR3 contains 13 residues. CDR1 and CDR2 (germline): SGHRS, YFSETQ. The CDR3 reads CAGSSNLRETQYF. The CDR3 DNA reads TGCGCCGGCAGCTCAAACTTGAGGGAGACCCAGTACTTC.

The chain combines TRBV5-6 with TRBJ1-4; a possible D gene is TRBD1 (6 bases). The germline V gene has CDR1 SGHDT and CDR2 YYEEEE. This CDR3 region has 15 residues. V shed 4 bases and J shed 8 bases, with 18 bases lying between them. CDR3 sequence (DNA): TGTGCCAGCAGCACGGAGTCCAGGGGAGGGGAAAAACTGTTTTTT. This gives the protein CASSTESRGGEKLFF.

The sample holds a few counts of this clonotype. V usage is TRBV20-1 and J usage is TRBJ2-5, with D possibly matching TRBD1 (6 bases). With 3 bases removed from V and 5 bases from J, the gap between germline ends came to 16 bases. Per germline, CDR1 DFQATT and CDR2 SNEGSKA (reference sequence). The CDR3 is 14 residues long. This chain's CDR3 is CSARADSRRETQYF. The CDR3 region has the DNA TGCAGTGCTAGGGCGGACAGTCGACGGGAGACCCAGTACTTC.

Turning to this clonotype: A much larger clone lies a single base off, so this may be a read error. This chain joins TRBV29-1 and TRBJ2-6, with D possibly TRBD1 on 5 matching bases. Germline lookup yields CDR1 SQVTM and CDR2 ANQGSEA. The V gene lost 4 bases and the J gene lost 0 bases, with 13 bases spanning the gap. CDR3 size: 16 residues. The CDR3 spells CSVAGQTSSGANVLTF. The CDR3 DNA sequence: TGCAGCGTTGCAGGGCAAACGAGCTCTGGGGCCAACGTCCTGACTTTC.

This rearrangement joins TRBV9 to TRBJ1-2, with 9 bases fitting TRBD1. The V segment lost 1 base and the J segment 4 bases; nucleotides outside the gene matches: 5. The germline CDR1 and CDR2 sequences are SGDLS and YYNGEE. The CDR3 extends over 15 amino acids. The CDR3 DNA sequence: TGTGCCAGCAGCGTACAGACAGGGGGTCCCTATGGCTACACCTTC. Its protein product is CASSVQTGGPYGYTF.

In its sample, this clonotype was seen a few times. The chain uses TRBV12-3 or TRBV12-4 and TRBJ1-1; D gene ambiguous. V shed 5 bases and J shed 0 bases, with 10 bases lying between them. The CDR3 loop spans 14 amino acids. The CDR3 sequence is CASSLRRMNTEAFF. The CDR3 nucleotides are TGTGCCAGCAGTCTCAGACGTATGAACACTGAAGCTTTCTTT.

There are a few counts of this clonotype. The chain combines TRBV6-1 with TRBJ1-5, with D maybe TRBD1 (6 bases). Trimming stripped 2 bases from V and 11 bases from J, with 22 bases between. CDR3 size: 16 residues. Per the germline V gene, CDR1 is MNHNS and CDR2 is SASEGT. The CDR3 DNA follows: TGTGCCAGCAGTGAAAGAGCGACAGGTTCCTCTGGGGCCCAGCATTTT. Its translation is CASSERATGSSGAQHF.

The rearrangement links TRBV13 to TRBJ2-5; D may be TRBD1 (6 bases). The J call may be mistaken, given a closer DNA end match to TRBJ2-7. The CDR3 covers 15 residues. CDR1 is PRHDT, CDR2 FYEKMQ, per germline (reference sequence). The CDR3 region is CASSSHGTNPSEQYF. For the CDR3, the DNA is TGTGCCAGCAGTTCTCACGGGACAAACCCCAGCGAGCAGTACTTC.

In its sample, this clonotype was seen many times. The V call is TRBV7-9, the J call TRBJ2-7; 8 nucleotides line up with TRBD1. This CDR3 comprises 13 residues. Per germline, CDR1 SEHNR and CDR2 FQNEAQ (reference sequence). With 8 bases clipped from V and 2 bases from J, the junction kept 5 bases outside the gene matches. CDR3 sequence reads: CASRGQETYEQYF. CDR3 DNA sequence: TGTGCCAGCCGGGGACAGGAGACCTACGAGCAGTACTTC.

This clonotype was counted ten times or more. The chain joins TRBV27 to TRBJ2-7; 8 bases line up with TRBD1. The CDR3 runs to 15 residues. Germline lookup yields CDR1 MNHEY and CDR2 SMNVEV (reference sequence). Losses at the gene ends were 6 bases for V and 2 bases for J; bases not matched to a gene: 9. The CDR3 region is CASSTRDRSTYEQYF. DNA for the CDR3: TGTGCCAGCAGCACGAGGGACAGGTCCACCTACGAGCAGTACTTC.

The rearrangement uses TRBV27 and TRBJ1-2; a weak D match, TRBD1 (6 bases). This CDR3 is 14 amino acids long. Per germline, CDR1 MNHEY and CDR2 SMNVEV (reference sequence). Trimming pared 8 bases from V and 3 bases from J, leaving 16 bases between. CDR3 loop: CASRLQGTHYGYTF. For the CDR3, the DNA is TGTGCCAGCCGGTTGCAGGGGACTCACTATGGCTACACCTTC.

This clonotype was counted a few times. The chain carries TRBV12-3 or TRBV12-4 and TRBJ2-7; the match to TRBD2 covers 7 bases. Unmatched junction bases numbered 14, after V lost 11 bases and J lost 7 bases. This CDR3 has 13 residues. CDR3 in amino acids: CAGSQGAGGEQYF. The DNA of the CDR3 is TGTGCCGGTAGCCAAGGGGCCGGGGGGGAGCAGTACTTC.

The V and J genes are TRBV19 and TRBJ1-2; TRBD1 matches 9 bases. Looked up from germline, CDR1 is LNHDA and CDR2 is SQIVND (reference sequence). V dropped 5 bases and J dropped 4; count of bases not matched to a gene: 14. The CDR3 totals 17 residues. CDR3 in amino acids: CASSSPKTGGPAYGYTF. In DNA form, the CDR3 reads TGTGCCAGTAGTTCCCCAAAGACAGGGGGTCCCGCCTATGGCTACACCTTC.

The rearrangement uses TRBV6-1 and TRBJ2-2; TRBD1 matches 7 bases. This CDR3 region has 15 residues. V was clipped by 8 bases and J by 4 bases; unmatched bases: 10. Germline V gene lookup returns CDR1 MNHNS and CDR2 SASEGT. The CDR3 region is CASQLQGTFTGELFF. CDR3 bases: TGTGCCAGCCAGCTACAGGGGACGTTCACCGGGGAGCTGTTTTTT.

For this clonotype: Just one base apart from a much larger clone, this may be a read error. CDR3 sequence: CASSWGTIQETQYF. For the CDR3, the DNA is TGCGCCAGCAGCTGGGGGACAATCCAAGAGACCCAGTACTTC. V and J are TRBV5-1 and TRBJ2-5; D may be TRBD1 (6 bases). Trimming took off 3 bases at V and 1 base at J, with 10 bases between the two ends. Germline lookup yields CDR1 SGHRS and CDR2 YFSETQ. The CDR3 has 14 amino acids.